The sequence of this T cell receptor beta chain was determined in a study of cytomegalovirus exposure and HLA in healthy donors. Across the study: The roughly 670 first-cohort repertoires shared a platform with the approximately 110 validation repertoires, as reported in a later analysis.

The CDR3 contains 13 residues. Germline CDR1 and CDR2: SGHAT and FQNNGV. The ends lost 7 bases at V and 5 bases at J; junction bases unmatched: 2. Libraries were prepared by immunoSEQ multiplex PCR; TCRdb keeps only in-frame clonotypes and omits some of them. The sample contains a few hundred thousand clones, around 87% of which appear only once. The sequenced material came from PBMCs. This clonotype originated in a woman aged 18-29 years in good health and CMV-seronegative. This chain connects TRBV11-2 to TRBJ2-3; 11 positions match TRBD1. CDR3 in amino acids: CASTGTGGDTQYF. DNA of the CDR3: TGTGCCAGCACCGGGACAGGGGGAGATACGCAGTATTTT.